This T cell receptor beta chain was identified in a study of blood T cell repertoires in COVID-19. About the study: Some COVID-19 samples were acute and others convalescent; all came from the United States, Italy and Spain.

V shed 4 bases, J shed 10 bases, and the junction held 4 bases outside the gene matches. CDR1 and CDR2 from the germline V gene are DFQATT and SNEGSKA (reference sequence). The CDR3 runs to 11 residues. Participants spanned ages about 18 to 100 years and resided in roughly 22 US areas. Either two negative PCRs, clearance, or symptom resolution qualified Cohort 3 donors as recovered. Original analysis: Reference gene primer amplification in the assay estimated nucleated cell counts. Sequencing was performed with immunoSEQ multiplex PCR; in TCRdb, only in-frame clones are kept and a portion is missing. V, J and clone size derive from that table, while D and trimming were established from the DNA sequence. The repertoire includes around 300,000 clones, around 89% of them detected once, and over 2% sits in the top ten. The table lists this clone with a count of one.

The sequenced sample was PBMCs or T cells enriched from blood (not recorded which). The TCR sequence derives from a woman aged 18-29 years who had recovered from COVID-19. This sequence joins TRBV20-1 and TRBJ2-1, with 7 bases identical to TRBD2. CDR3 in DNA: TGCAGTGCTAAGTTGGGGGGGGAGCAGTTCTTC. This gives the protein CSAKLGGEQFF.